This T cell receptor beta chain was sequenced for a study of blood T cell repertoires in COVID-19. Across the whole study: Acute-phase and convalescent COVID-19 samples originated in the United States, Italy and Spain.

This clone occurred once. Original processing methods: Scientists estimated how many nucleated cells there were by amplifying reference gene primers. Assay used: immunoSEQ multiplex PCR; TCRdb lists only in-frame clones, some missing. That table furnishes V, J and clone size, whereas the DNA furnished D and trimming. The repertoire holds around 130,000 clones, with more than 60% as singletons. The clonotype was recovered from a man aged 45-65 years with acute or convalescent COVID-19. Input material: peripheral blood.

This CDR3 reads CASSPGRGATEAFF. The CDR3 DNA sequence: TGTGCCAGCTCACCAGGCAGGGGGGCCACTGAAGCTTTCTTT. The chain joins TRBV18 to TRBJ1-1; TRBD1 matches at 7 bases. In germline, CDR1 is KGHSH, CDR2 LQKENI. The CDR3 sequence is 14 residues long. V lost 2 bases to trimming and J lost 4 bases; unmatched junction nucleotides: 4.